The sample holds many counts of the clone carrying this TCR beta chain. Antigen unknown. These data are taken from a study of T cells in Graves' hyperthyroidism and ophthalmopathy. Study overall: Staff took peripheral blood when the initial diagnosis was made, before any treatment began. Study-wide points: Blood also carried most thyroid clonotypes expanded above 0.001.

Using RNA transcripts as the source, TCR beta CDR3 regions were amplified. The primer set for the first-round RT-PCR of the TCR CDR3 was HTBI. TCRdb passed the multiplex PCR reads through MiXCR, listing each CDR3 protein once. This table has over 500,000 distinct CDR3 sequences, 14% appearing once. Hyperthyroidism, newly diagnosed and lasting under 2 months, affected patients aged 18 to 65. The V and J ends lost 1 base and 0 bases respectively, with 13 bases between them. Germline V gene data show CDR1 as DFQATT and CDR2 as SNEGSKA (reference sequence). The CDR3 is made up of 15 amino acids. The genes are TRBV20-1 and TRBJ2-7; D uncertain. The sample taken for sequencing was blood. The receptor's source is a woman aged 40 to 50 with Graves' hyperthyroidism. The CDR3 region has the DNA TGCAGTGCTAGAGCGGGCTTCAATAGCTCCTACGAGCAGTACTTC. As protein: CSARAGFNSSYEQYF.